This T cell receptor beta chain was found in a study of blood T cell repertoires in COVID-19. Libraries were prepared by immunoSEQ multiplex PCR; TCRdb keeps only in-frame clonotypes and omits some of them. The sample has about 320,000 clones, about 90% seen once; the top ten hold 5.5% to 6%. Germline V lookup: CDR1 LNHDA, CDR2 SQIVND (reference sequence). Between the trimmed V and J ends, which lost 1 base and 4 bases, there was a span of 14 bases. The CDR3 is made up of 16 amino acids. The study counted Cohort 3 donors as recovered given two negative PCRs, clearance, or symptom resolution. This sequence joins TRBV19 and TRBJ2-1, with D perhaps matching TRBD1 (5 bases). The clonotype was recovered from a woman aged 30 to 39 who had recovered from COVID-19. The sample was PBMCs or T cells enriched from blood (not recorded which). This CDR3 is CASSIVLGVQYNEQFF. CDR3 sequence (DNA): TGTGCCAGTAGTATAGTTCTAGGGGTCCAGTACAATGAGCAGTTCTTC.